This TCR beta chain was sequenced for a study of cytomegalovirus exposure and HLA in healthy donors (dated by TCRdb to about 2017). About the full investigation: According to an earlier analysis of a few hundred of the donors, roughly 180 million T cells yielded over 100 million unique TCR beta sequences and about 300 Gb of sequence data. An early release covering about 600 HLA-typed donors comprised 300 to 350 gigabases of sequencing data and 85 million to 100 million unique TCR sequences. The genetic ancestry cluster associated with self-reported Caucasian donors included 65% to 90% of the approximately 430 genotyped donors. The study aimed to test whether cataloging public T cell receptors could reveal signatures of past pathogen exposure. The T cell repertoires of 550 to 850 subjects were profiled by immunosequencing and related to cytomegalovirus serostatus. Along with the roughly 610-subject first cohort, a separate validation cohort of roughly 110 different subjects was used. High-throughput TCR immunosequencing, statistical association of individual TCRs with disease status, and machine learning were combined to predict cytomegalovirus infection status. A later analysis re-analyzed previously published TCR beta repertoires from about 730 donors and added high-resolution HLA genotyping to study TCR occurrence patterns. In the later analysis, no new phenotypic data were used to find candidate immune exposures; instead, reliance was placed on TCR beta sequences and their occurrence across donors. An earlier analysis of nearly 600 of the donors applied high-throughput TCR beta sequencing to assess whether each TCR beta V gene segment acted as functional or pseudogenic. Donor age, sex, ethnicity and CMV serostatus were collected together with the repertoire data. In a later genetic analysis, genome-wide SNP genotypes for about 65% of the 666 donors were used, and that subset was treated as a discovery cohort. All discovery cohort repertoires had been generated on a single sequencing platform. HLA typing included class I and class II loci at four-digit resolution. The number of donors typed differed by locus, with about 629-640 for A, B, C, DRB1 and DQB1, roughly 520 for DQA1, 600 to 610 for DPA1, and some 450 for DPB1. Because of strong linkage in the cohort, 4 to 6 DR-DQ haplotypes were treated as single units for association and clustering. Among several hundred genotyped donors of the cohort, an average of approximately 220,000 unique TCR beta nucleotide sequences was sequenced per donor, of which 15% to 20% were non-productive.

The germline V gene provides CDR1 SQVTM and CDR2 ANQGSEA. The CDR3 goes from the cysteine to the phenylalanine over 14 residues. This entry keeps only the CDR3 DNA: 42 bases, framed from base 1. The junction shows trimming of 4 bases on V and 1 base on J, plus 12 bases between the germline ends. The library was built by means of the immunoSEQ multiplex PCR assay. A mixture of 60 forward primers for TCR Vbeta segments and 13 reverse primers for TCR Jbeta segments was used in the multiplex PCR. The CDR3 region of rearranged TCR beta genes was amplified from genomic DNA by a multiplex PCR assay. On the Illumina HiSeq System, the amplified TCR beta libraries were sequenced as 87-base-pair reads. The study's own analysis went as follows. A later analysis counted some 74 million unique TCR beta chains across the 670 or so repertoires, and 10 million to 11 million of these chains were shared by at least two donors. To remove PCR and sequencing errors, raw reads were error-corrected and collapsed into unique sequences using a nearest-neighbor algorithm that merged closely related sequences. Alignment of CDR3 sequences to IMGT reference sequences was used to assign V, D and J gene segments. Each retained sequence needed at least a six-nucleotide match to both a V gene segment and a J gene segment. A rearrangement counted as productive if the CDR3 had no stop codons and remained in frame with V and J, and every other rearrangement counted as non-productive. Following IMGT convention, CDR3 was defined as the stretch from the second conserved V-encoded cysteine up to the conserved J-encoded phenylalanine. The earlier analysis of roughly 590 of the donors excluded sequences that lacked an unambiguous match to a single V gene segment. In an earlier analysis of several hundred of the donors, V segments were called functional above 56.7% productive rearrangements and were called segregating when the between-donor standard deviation exceeded 5%. To diagnose cytomegalovirus status from the catalog of TCR beta chain sequences, a statistical classification framework was built. A later analysis assigned V and J genes by comparing TCR nucleotide sequences with IMGT/GENE-DB human TR gene sequences. In a later analysis, CDR3 sequences and most-parsimonious VDJ recombination scenarios were assigned using the TCRdist pipeline. In a later analysis, each TCR beta chain was defined by its CDR3 amino acid sequence together with its V-gene family, and reads lacking a unique V-gene family were excluded. As a way to deal with suspected cross-contamination and a sequencing artifact, a later analysis dropped more than 500 nucleotide sequences that were highly shared and had low generation probability. A later analysis calculated a clonal expansion index for each public chain from normalized within-repertoire ranks of inferred template counts. Generation probabilities in a later analysis came from a VDJ recombination model fitted to out-of-frame rearrangements, and those results were checked against IGoR. In a later analysis, TCR-TCR, TCR-HLA and TCR-CMV co-occurrence was scored with hypergeometric tests, and a repertoire-size bias correction was applied to TCR pairs. To estimate false discovery rates, a later analysis permuted the HLA or CMV assignments 20 times. In a later analysis, co-occurring TCRs were grouped with DBSCAN, and TCRdist sequence similarity was added when clustering was performed within HLA-allele-positive subsets. Repertoires with fewer than 30,000 or more than 120,000 public chains, plus five repertoires with anomalous nucleotide sharing, were excluded from co-occurrence clustering. TCRdb carries this immuneACCESS record with in-frame sequences only. Its versions omit some clonotypes, under half of them owing to an unresolved V gene in the studies checked, with the rest unexplained. V and J calls and clone size are those listed in that table; D and trimming were worked out from the DNA. The sample table records roughly 38,000 clones; 85% to 95% of these occur just once. The ten biggest clones cover roughly 2.7% of the sample.

The research as a whole found: Immune exposure information for the cohort was limited to CMV serostatus. A later analysis found that HLA-associated TCR beta chains were more clonally expanded and had lower generation probabilities than equally common non-associated chains. In a later analysis, most CMV-associated TCR beta chains were found to appear HLA-restricted, with HLA associations seemingly driven largely by CMV exposure. A group of highly shared sequence variants was considered likely to be a technical artifact of the sequencing pipeline. It was suggested by the authors that the approach could potentially be generalized to other disease states and immunological phenotypes. While some public TCRs were present in many individuals, most TCR sequences turned up only very rarely across donors. In both the original and validation cohorts, the classifier was reported to diagnose cytomegalovirus status with high specificity and sensitivity. An association between a missense DCLRE1C variant and V-gene and J-gene trimming of TCR beta chains was found in a later genetic analysis and replicated in an independent cohort. Specific HLA alleles were associated with more than 15,000 TCR beta sequences at a false discovery rate of 0.05 in a later analysis. This cohort had only TCR beta chains sequenced, and the lack of alpha or paired-chain data limited which features could be detected. The 87-base-pair reads could not distinguish some IMGT-functional V segments, including TRBV6-2 and TRBV6-3, so those segments were excluded. Broadly in line with IMGT annotations, most TCR beta V segments showed up in productive rearrangements about 87% or about 30% of the time in an earlier analysis of around 600 of the donors. The presence/absence analyses assumed that sequencing depth was roughly uniform across donors, and that assumption may not be true. HLA typing was unavailable for some donors at each locus, so association tests used only the typed subset. The study gave a list of under 200 TCR beta chains associated with cytomegalovirus. Three of the identified cytomegalovirus-associated TCR beta chains were confirmed in vitro to be specific for cytomegalovirus antigens. Assigning TCR associations to individual alleles was difficult when HLA alleles, especially DR and DQ, strongly co-occurred. According to a later analysis, TCR association rates differed among HLA loci, with DRB1 alleles showing the most associated TCRs and HLA-C alleles showing the fewest. A later genetic analysis reported fewer N-insertions in productive TCRs among donors in an Asian-associated ancestry cluster than the approximately 670-donor mean. The earlier analysis of about 600 of the donors excluded over 15 rarely observed V segments, including chromosome 9 orphons, because counts were too low. A further reported finding was that TCR beta sequences accurately predicted the HLA-A and HLA-B alleles for most subjects in the first cohort. Correlated functional status among segregating V segments might reflect linkage disequilibrium, but an unknown experimental factor could not be ruled out. According to a later analysis, parvovirus B19, influenza, CMV and Epstein-Barr virus appeared linked to several top co-occurrence clusters.

On this clone itself: Its antigen target is currently unknown. It has no much larger one-base neighbor in the sample; base qualities were not kept.

The cohort consisted of hundreds of healthy bone marrow donors. At the time of sampling, every cohort member was nominally healthy, though immune exposures that went unrecorded were likely present. The donor was CMV seronegative and belonged to the group of several hundred seronegative cohort members. Every donor gave a peripheral blood sample, and the peripheral blood mononuclear cells from that sample were used for TCR beta sequencing. Genomic DNA extraction from the blood cell samples was performed with the Qiagen DNeasy Blood Extraction Kit. The source is a woman in her late teens or twenties in good health and CMV-seronegative. Sequenced sample: PBMCs. The receptor chain draws on TRBV29-1 and TRBJ2-3, with TRBD2 tentatively as D gene (5 bases match). The CDR3 region: CSVVRTSGTDTQYF. The sequenced DNA is TGCAGCGTTGTGAGGACTTCGGGCACAGATACGCAGTATTTT.